The 18 T cell receptor beta chains listed next were all sequenced from one sample in a study of blood T cell repertoires in COVID-19. Clones were sequenced by immunoSEQ multiplex PCR, and TCRdb holds only the in-frame ones, with some missing. The table records about 78,000 clones, around 77% of them present only once. Sequencing was done on a sample of peripheral blood. These receptors originate from a human donor in a cohort sampled during active COVID-19.

The J gene is TRBJ2-7, the V gene TRBV30; 13 bases align to TRBD2. V lost 3 bases and J lost 5; bases outside the gene matches: 13. The germline CDR1 and CDR2 sequences are GTSNPN and SVGIG (reference sequence). The CDR3 sequence is 17 residues long. This CDR3 reads CAWSVRLAGGLRNEQYF. CDR3 sequence (DNA): TGTGCCTGGAGCGTCAGACTAGCGGGGGGCCTGAGGAACGAGCAGTACTTC.

This clone was picked up a small number of times. The J gene is TRBJ2-2, the V gene TRBV4-1; D might be TRBD2 (6 bases). The germline gives CDR1 MGHRA, CDR2 YSYEKL. Deletions cut 0 bases from V and 3 bases from J, with 14 bases between. This CDR3 spans 17 amino acids. For the CDR3, the DNA is TGCGCCAGCAGCCAAGATCGTCTAGCGATGGACACCGGGGAGCTGTTTTTT. Translated, it gives CASSQDRLAMDTGELFF.

V usage is TRBV5-1 and J usage is TRBJ2-7, with 8 bases identical to TRBD1. Germline V gene lookup returns CDR1 SGHRS and CDR2 YFSETQ. Unmatched junction bases numbered 4, after V lost 6 bases and J lost 5 bases. This CDR3 is 12 amino acids long. The CDR3 bases are TGCGCCAGCAACGACAGGGGCGACGAGCAGTACTTC. It yields the protein CASNDRGDEQYF.

This sequence joins TRBV4-2 and TRBJ2-3; a possible D gene is TRBD1 (6 bases). Germline V gene data show CDR1 as LGHNA and CDR2 as YNFKEQ. This CDR3 is 19 amino acids long. V was cut by 0 bases and J by 2 bases, with 21 bases left in between. The CDR3 here is CASSQEGASKQRFTDTQYF. CDR3 coding DNA: TGTGCCAGCAGCCAAGAGGGGGCGAGTAAACAGCGGTTCACAGATACGCAGTATTTT.

A word on this clone: The same CDR3 arises from other DNA sequences in this sample as well. The V and J genes are TRBV5-4 and TRBJ1-2; D remains unclear. Trimming left V 0 bases short and J 4 bases short, with 7 bases between. Germline values: CDR1 SGHNT, CDR2 YYREEE (reference sequence). This CDR3 comprises 13 residues. The CDR3 bases are TGTGCCAGCAGCTTGGACGGTTCCTATGGCTACACCTTC. Its protein product is CASSLDGSYGYTF.

The chain joins TRBV30 to TRBJ1-1; D not resolved. Germline V gives CDR1 GTSNPN, CDR2 SVGIG (reference sequence). Trimming left V 3 bases short and J 5 bases short, with 13 bases between. CDR3 length: 13 residues. In DNA form, the CDR3 reads TGTGCCTGGAGCGCCAACGAGTTGACTGAAGCTTTCTTT. Amino acid sequence: CAWSANELTEAFF.

This clone came up once. The V gene is TRBV28, the J gene TRBJ2-7, with D maybe TRBD1 (5 bases). The CDR3 loop spans 12 amino acids. Germline CDR1 MDHEN, CDR2 SYDVKM. V was trimmed by 6 bases and J by 5 bases, leaving 11 bases between them. The CDR3 nucleotides are TGTGCCAGCAGCAGAGACAGCCACGAGCAGTACTTC. Amino acids: CASSRDSHEQYF.

V gene TRBV30 combines with J gene TRBJ1-5; no reliable D call. V lost 0 bases, J lost 0 bases, and 9 bases lay in between. From germline, CDR1 is GTSNPN and CDR2 SVGIG (reference sequence). The CDR3 has 15 residues. CDR3 nucleotides: TGTGCCTGGAGTGTACATGGCAGTAGCAATCAGCCCCAGCATTTT. The encoded protein is CAWSVHGSSNQPQHF.

The chain couples TRBV24-1 to TRBJ1-4, with 7 positions matching TRBD1. The CDR3 is 14 amino acids. With V trimmed by 7 bases and J by 3 bases, 4 bases remained unmatched. CDR1 KGHDR and CDR2 SFDVKD come from the germline V gene. In nucleotides, the CDR3 is TGTGCCACCAGAGCCAGGGGGGCTAATGAAAAACTGTTTTTT. This encodes CATRARGANEKLFF.

In this sample, this clone turned up a few times. The chain joins TRBV3-1 (or the pseudogene TRBV3-2) to TRBJ2-2, with D tentatively TRBD1 (6 bases). V dropped 8 bases and J dropped 1 base, with 17 bases sitting between them. Germline CDR1 is LGHDT and CDR2 is YNNKEL (reference sequence). CDR3 length: 16 residues. The CDR3 loop is CASWRSGQKNTGELFF. The CDR3 coding sequence is TGTGCCAGCTGGAGAAGCGGACAGAAGAACACCGGGGAGCTGTTTTTT.

This rearrangement joins TRBV9 to TRBJ2-5; D is uncertain. The CDR3 totals 14 residues. Germline lookup yields CDR1 SGDLS and CDR2 YYNGEE. Trimming shortened V by 3 bases and J by 2 bases, and 11 bases separated the two germline ends. CDR3 sequence reads: CASSETWSQETQYF. The CDR3 DNA reads as TGTGCCAGCAGCGAGACATGGTCTCAAGAGACCCAGTACTTC.

V is TRBV2 and J is TRBJ1-3; 7 positions agree with TRBD1. This CDR3 has 15 amino acids. CDR1 is SNHLY, CDR2 FYNNEI, per germline. The trim removed 8 bases at V and 0 bases at J, leaving 7 bases unmatched. The CDR3 nucleotides are TGTGCCAGCGGAACCGGGACAGCCTCTGGAAACACCATATATTTT. Protein: CASGTGTASGNTIYF.

As for this clone: The sample has other DNA sequences that encode this CDR3 too. The rearrangement links TRBV15 to TRBJ1-1, with D possibly matching TRBD1 (5 bases). This CDR3 has 12 amino acids. Trimming removed 5 bases at V and 3 bases at J, with 7 bases between. Germline assignment: CDR1 LNHNV and CDR2 YYDKDF (reference sequence). CDR3 nucleotides: TGTGCCACCAGCTGGGGGGACACTGAAGCTTTCTTT. As protein: CATSWGDTEAFF.

The rearrangement uses TRBV6-5 and TRBJ2-3, with D perhaps matching TRBD1 (6 bases). V lost 2 bases and J 0 bases, leaving 9 bases between the germline ends. Germline lookup yields CDR1 MNHEY and CDR2 SVGAGI. CDR3 length: 15 residues. The CDR3 reads CASSYGGQSTDTQYF. CDR3 in DNA: TGTGCCAGCAGTTACGGGGGACAAAGCACAGATACGCAGTATTTT.

The gene calls are TRBV30 and TRBJ2-5; TRBD2 agrees at 9 bases. With 4 bases clipped from V and 5 bases from J, the junction kept 14 bases outside the gene matches. The length of the CDR3 is 16 residues. Germline V gives CDR1 GTSNPN, CDR2 SVGIG (reference sequence). In DNA, the CDR3 is TGTGCCTGGACTCAAGGGCCAGCGGGGGGCGTTGAGACCCAGTACTTC. Translated: CAWTQGPAGGVETQYF.

The rearrangement joins TRBV7-2 to TRBJ2-7, with 11 nucleotides matching TRBD2. This CDR3 has 15 residues. Trimming at V came to 3 bases and at J to 1 base, leaving 2 bases not matched to a gene. CDR1 SGHTA and CDR2 FQGNSA come from the germline V gene. Here the CDR3 reads CASSLASGGSYEQYF. The CDR3 DNA sequence: TGTGCCAGCAGCTTGGCTAGCGGGGGGTCCTACGAGCAGTACTTC.

The CDR3 loop reads CASSPKLSYNEQFF. The CDR3 bases are TGTGCCAGCTCACCCAAACTCTCCTACAATGAGCAGTTCTTC. The chain joins TRBV18 to TRBJ2-1, with D uncertain. CDR1 and CDR2 from the germline V gene are KGHSH and LQKENI. Trimming removed 3 bases from V and 0 bases from J, with 6 bases in between. This CDR3 comprises 14 residues.

The CDR3 loop reads CASRRGLAGTYEQYF. Here the CDR3 DNA reads TGTGCCAGCAGGAGGGGACTAGCGGGGACCTACGAGCAGTACTTC. The genes are TRBV2 and TRBJ2-7; 13 nucleotides match TRBD2. Germline-derived CDR1 and CDR2 are SNHLY and FYNNEI. This CDR3 is 15 amino acids long. Trimming removed 6 bases from V and 2 bases from J; junction bases left unmatched: 4.